This T cell receptor (beta chain) was retrieved from a study of blood T cells in healthy people across ages. Peripheral blood samples of 7.5 to 10 milliliters were drawn from each donor. Overall study findings and caveats: Strongly correlated with naive T cell percentage was TCR beta diversity. Higher diversity, along with more naive CD4+ cells, distinguished long-lived donors from aged donors.

V was clipped by 5 bases and J by 8 bases; unmatched bases: 9. The length of the CDR3 is 14 residues. The germline V gene encodes CDR1 SGHTA and CDR2 FQGNSA. With a J-beta primer mix and a sample-barcoded 5' primer, a second PCR ran about 7 to 12 cycles. TCRdb ran MiXCR on the 5' RACE reads and lists one entry per CDR3 protein. The sample consists of 1.5 million to 2 million distinct CDR3 sequences, approximately 28% of them appearing once. Turning to this clonotype: Antigen specificity is unknown.

The TCR originated in a woman in her 30s in good health. The gene calls are TRBV7-2 and TRBJ2-1, with 7 bases fitting TRBD1. Sequencing used blood. The CDR3 DNA follows: TGTGCCAGCAGCCAAGCAAGGGGGCGAGATGAGCAGTTCTTC. The encoded protein is CASSQARGRDEQFF.